This T cell receptor beta chain is drawn from a study of cytomegalovirus exposure and HLA in healthy donors. Study conclusions and caveats: Several top significant clusters appeared, in a later analysis, to be linked to common viral pathogens. Earlier results showed most TCR beta V segments being productive about 87% or about 30% of the time. Based on reports, TCR beta sequences accurately predicted HLA-A and HLA-B alleles for most subjects.

The PCR ran on 60 Vbeta and 13 Jbeta primers. The assay was immunoSEQ multiplex PCR, and TCRdb's table has in-frame clones only and misses some. The profile covers about 120,000 clones, with 75% appearing a single time and less than 3.5% taken by the ten largest. With regard to this clone: The antigen is not known.

Those who donated were healthy bone marrow donors. Germline V gives CDR1 MNHNS, CDR2 SASEGT. Trimming took 8 bases from V and 4 from J, leaving 10 bases between them. The CDR3 loop spans 12 amino acids. Sequencing was carried out using PBMCs. The rearrangement links TRBV6-1 to TRBJ2-3; TRBD2 is a possible D gene (5 bases). The clonotype comes from a woman aged 40 to 50 in good health and CMV-seropositive. DNA for the CDR3: TGTGCCAGCTTAGGGAGCCCAGATACGCAGTATTTT. As protein: CASLGSPDTQYF.